This T cell receptor beta chain was sequenced during a study of blood T cell repertoires in COVID-19. Background on the study: From T cells, B-cell-depleted T cells, or PBMCs came the material, which was cDNA or gDNA.

Authors' analysis steps: Reference gene primer amplification gave nucleated cell count estimates. TCRdb's table, derived via immunoSEQ multiplex PCR, lists solely in-frame clones and lacks some. V, J and clone size are taken as reported in that table, and D and trimming were inferred from the DNA itself. The sample includes about 400,000 clones, 89% of them seen just once. The CDR3 loop spans 15 amino acids. CDR1 and CDR2 from the germline V gene are MNHEY and SVGAGI. Trimming took 3 bases from V and 8 from J; bases not matched to a gene: 8. The sample comprised peripheral blood. This TCR was recovered from a man aged 35-49 years with acute or convalescent COVID-19. The chain couples TRBV6-5 to TRBJ2-1; 9 nucleotides match TRBD2. This chain's CDR3 is CASSYSLAGGDEQFF. The CDR3 nucleotides are TGTGCCAGCAGTTATTCACTAGCGGGTGGCGATGAGCAGTTCTTC.